A single sample is the source of the 26 T cell receptor beta chains below, sequenced in a study of T cells in Graves' hyperthyroidism and ophthalmopathy. TCR beta CDR3 region amplification was performed from RNA transcripts. In the first-round RT-PCR of the TCR CDR3, the HTBI primer set was used. TCRdb ran MiXCR on the multiplex PCR reads and lists one entry per CDR3 protein. This sample has about 610,000 distinct CDR3 sequences, with roughly 16% found just once. Sequenced material: blood. The receptors derive from a woman between 35 and 50 years old with Graves' ophthalmopathy.

This clonotype was counted ten times or more. The chain is built from TRBV28 and TRBJ1-6; D is unclear. Germline lookup yields CDR1 MDHEN and CDR2 SYDVKM. CDR3 length: 16 residues. The V and J ends lost 2 bases and 8 bases respectively, with 16 bases between them. CDR3 nucleotides: TGTGCCAGCAGTTTAAGGTCGGCCTACGGGGATTCACCCCTCCACTTT. This encodes CASSLRSAYGDSPLHF.

In its sample, this clonotype was seen many times. V gene TRBV30 combines with J gene TRBJ1-1; D not resolved. The CDR3 sequence is 13 residues long. The V end was cut by 7 bases, the J end by 2 bases, with 14 bases between. Germline V gene data show CDR1 as GTSNPN and CDR2 as SVGIG (reference sequence). The CDR3 DNA follows: TGTGCCTCCCACAAGCGGAGCAACACTGAAGCTTTCTTT. The encoded protein is CASHKRSNTEAFF.

At least ten counts were recorded for this clonotype. The J gene is TRBJ1-1, the V gene TRBV5-1; the match to TRBD1 covers 9 bases. The CDR3 totals 17 residues. V shed 4 bases and J 0 bases; nucleotides not matched to a gene: 10. Germline V gives CDR1 SGHRS, CDR2 YFSETQ. The chain's CDR3 is CASSIRTGAPMNTEAFF. The CDR3 DNA sequence: TGCGCCAGCAGCATTCGGACAGGGGCGCCTATGAACACTGAAGCTTTCTTT.

The V and J genes are TRBV27 and TRBJ2-3; TRBD1 agrees at 7 bases. The ends lost 5 bases at V and 14 bases at J; junction bases unmatched: 13. Germline values: CDR1 MNHEY, CDR2 SMNVEV (reference sequence). The CDR3 spans 13 residues. CDR3 DNA sequence: TGTGCCAGCAGTCTAACCCCCCGGGACAGAGGGTATTTT. Residues: CASSLTPRDRGYF.

The chain employs TRBV4-1 and TRBJ2-4, with 8 bases lining up with TRBD1. Germline V gene lookup returns CDR1 MGHRA and CDR2 YSYEKL. This CDR3 region has 14 residues. Unmatched junction bases numbered 3, after V lost 1 base and J lost 7 bases. In nucleotides, the CDR3 is TGCGCCAGCAGCCAAGGGACAGGGCGGAACATTCAGTACTTC. This codes for CASSQGTGRNIQYF.

This clonotype appeared many times. The chain employs TRBV12-5 and TRBJ2-3; no clear D gene. From germline, CDR1 is LGHNT and CDR2 FRNRAP. Trimming stripped 6 bases from V and 8 bases from J, with 15 bases between. The CDR3 has 13 amino acids. The CDR3 nucleotides are TGTGCTAGTGGCCCGGACGGACGTGGTACGCAGTATTTT. Protein product: CASGPDGRGTQYF.

A few counts support this clonotype. J is TRBJ2-5 and V is TRBV7-9; TRBD2 matches 15 bases. This CDR3 contains 16 residues. CDR1 is SEHNR, CDR2 FQNEAQ, per germline (reference sequence). The V gene end was trimmed by 4 bases and the J gene end by 4 bases; junction bases not matched to a gene: 4. The CDR3: CASSWGLAGGRETQYF. In nucleotides, the CDR3 is TGTGCCAGCAGCTGGGGACTAGCGGGAGGAAGAGAGACCCAGTACTTC. Filled out from reference TRBV7-9 and TRBJ2-5, the complete variable domain reads DTGVSQNPRHKITKRGQNVTFRCDPISEHNRLYWYRQTLGQGPEFLTYFQNEAQLEKSRLLSDRFSAERPKGSFSTLEIQRTEQGDSAMYLCASSWGLAGGRETQYFGPGTRLLVL.

The gene calls are TRBV6-2 or TRBV6-3 and TRBJ2-1; D is ambiguous. Germline CDR1 and CDR2: MNHEY and SVGEGT. V shed 7 bases and J shed 3 bases, with 16 bases lying between them. This CDR3 is built from 15 residues. For the CDR3, the DNA is TGTGCCAGCACGACGGACCCGTCCCTCTACAATGAGCAGTTCTTC. As protein: CASTTDPSLYNEQFF.

This clonotype was counted only a few times. The DNA of the CDR3 is TGTGCCAGCAGCCAGACGACAGGCCCCTATGGCTACACCTTC. It is translated as CASSQTTGPYGYTF. This chain connects TRBV3-1 to TRBJ1-2, with D maybe TRBD1 (6 bases). V was clipped by 3 bases and J by 4 bases, with 12 bases between them. This CDR3 spans 14 amino acids. The germline gives CDR1 LGHDT, CDR2 YNNKEL (reference sequence).

In its sample, this clonotype was seen a few times. The gene calls are TRBV6-1 and TRBJ2-7, with a tentative D call TRBD2 (6 bases). In germline, CDR1 is MNHNS, CDR2 SASEGT. V lost 5 bases and J 7 bases, leaving 18 bases between the germline ends. The CDR3 has 14 amino acids. The DNA of the CDR3 is TGTGCCAGCAGTTACAGCGGAGGGCGTGGAGAGCAGTACTTC. It yields the protein CASSYSGGRGEQYF.

This clonotype has more than one count but fewer than ten. The V call is TRBV11-2, the J call TRBJ2-1, with unresolved D. The ends were cut back, 0 bases at V and 4 bases at J, with 10 bases in the middle. From germline, CDR1 is SGHAT and CDR2 FQNNGV. The CDR3 is 15 residues long. The CDR3 loop is CASSLDSNHYNEQFF. The CDR3 bases are TGTGCCAGCAGCTTAGACTCGAACCATTACAATGAGCAGTTCTTC. Full variable domain (rest looked up from reference TRBV11-2 and TRBJ2-1): EAGVAQSPRYKIIEKRQSVAFWCNPISGHATLYWYQQILGQGPKLLIQFQNNGVVDDSQLPKDRFSAERLKGVDSTLKIQPAKLEDSAVYLCASSLDSNHYNEQFFGPGTRLTVL.

The sample holds many counts of this clonotype. The V and J genes are TRBV3-1 and TRBJ1-1; D gene unclear. V gave up 2 bases and J gave up 10 bases, with 14 bases separating them. CDR1 LGHDT and CDR2 YNNKEL come from the germline V gene (reference sequence). The CDR3 contains 13 residues. The CDR3 DNA follows: TGTGCCAGCAGCCAATCGGCCGCCGCCGCAGCTTTCTTT. This translates into CASSQSAAAAAFF.

The sample holds a few counts of this clonotype. A clone one base away is much larger, so this may be a read error. The conserved closing phenylalanine or tryptophan is absent in this CDR3, likely reflecting a read error. The rearrangement uses TRBV18 and TRBJ1-1, with D unclear. Trimming pared 8 bases from V and 3 bases from J, leaving 13 bases between. Germline loops: CDR1 KGHSH, CDR2 LQKENI. The CDR3 is 13 amino acids. The chain's CDR3 is CASVPGGDTEAFL. CDR3 sequence (DNA): TGTGCCAGCGTACCGGGAGGAGACACTGAAGCTTTCCTT.

This clonotype was picked up many times. The J gene is TRBJ2-3, the V gene TRBV10-3; tentative D call: TRBD2 (6 bases). CDR1 is ENHRY, CDR2 SYGVKD, per germline. Trimming took off 2 bases at V and 0 bases at J, with 9 bases between the two ends. The CDR3 runs to 15 residues. This chain's CDR3 is CAISERGTSTDTQYF. Here the CDR3 DNA reads TGTGCCATCAGTGAGCGGGGGACGAGCACAGATACGCAGTATTTT.

This clonotype was counted between two and nine times. V and J are TRBV2 and TRBJ1-5, with D possibly being TRBD1 (5 bases). The CDR3 runs to 16 residues. CDR1 SNHLY and CDR2 FYNNEI come from the germline V gene. The V gene lost 2 bases and the J gene lost 6 bases, with 17 bases spanning the gap. Here the CDR3 DNA reads TGTGCCAGCAGTGAAAGGAGGATCGCGCAGGGTCAGCCCCAGCATTTT. Its protein product is CASSERRIAQGQPQHF.

This clonotype was detected only a few times. This chain joins TRBV12-5 and TRBJ1-1, with D possibly matching TRBD1 (5 bases). V was clipped by 4 bases and J by 0 bases, with 9 bases between them. The CDR3 runs 14 residues. Germline values: CDR1 LGHNT, CDR2 FRNRAP. CDR3 bases: TGTGCTAGTGGTTCGGACACTCTGAACACTGAAGCTTTCTTT. It encodes CASGSDTLNTEAFF. Full variable domain (rest looked up from reference TRBV12-5 and TRBJ1-1): DARVTQTPRHKVTEMGQEVTMRCQPILGHNTVFWYRQTMMQGLELLAYFRNRAPLDDSGMPKDRFSAEMPDATLATLKIQPSEPRDSAVYFCASGSDTLNTEAFFGQGTRLTVV.

The rearrangement joins TRBV30 to TRBJ2-5; D may be TRBD2 (6 bases). The V and J ends lost 2 bases and 3 bases respectively, with 10 bases between them. This CDR3 region has 13 residues. The germline V gene has CDR1 GTSNPN and CDR2 SVGIG (reference sequence). This CDR3 reads CAWSPGVKETQYF. Here the CDR3 DNA reads TGTGCCTGGAGTCCGGGAGTAAAAGAGACCCAGTACTTC.

In nucleotides, the CDR3 is TGTGCCAGCCATCCGGGACAGGGGGTCCACGAGCAGTACTTC. Protein sequence: CASHPGQGVHEQYF. J is TRBJ2-7 and V is TRBV2, with 11 bases that match TRBD1. The V and J ends lost 8 bases and 5 bases, in that order; junction bases with no gene match: 8. The CDR3 contains 14 residues. Germline loops: CDR1 SNHLY, CDR2 FYNNEI.

This clonotype was observed a single time. The J gene is TRBJ2-1, the V gene TRBV19; TRBD1 agrees at 9 bases. Germline CDR1 and CDR2: LNHDA and SQIVND (reference sequence). The CDR3 spans 16 residues. V gave up 5 bases and J gave up 8 bases; unmatched junction bases: 13. The CDR3: CASSPWGGQGVYEQFF. The CDR3 bases are TGTGCCAGTAGTCCCTGGGGGGGACAGGGTGTGTATGAGCAGTTCTTC.

This rearrangement joins TRBV20-1 to TRBJ2-3; D is possibly TRBD1 (6 bases). Deletions cut 6 bases from V and 0 bases from J, with 16 bases between. The CDR3 contains 15 residues. Germline values: CDR1 DFQATT, CDR2 SNEGSKA (reference sequence). The DNA of the CDR3 is TGCAGTGCGCCTGGACAGCTCTCTAGCACAGATACGCAGTATTTT. Amino acid sequence: CSAPGQLSSTDTQYF.

The table lists this clonotype with many counts. The V call is TRBV2, the J call TRBJ1-5; 8 bases match TRBD1. The J segment lost 1 base and the V segment lost 4 bases, leaving 12 bases of the junction unmatched. The CDR3 length is 18 residues. Germline V gene data show CDR1 as SNHLY and CDR2 as FYNNEI. In nucleotides, the CDR3 is TGTGCCAGCAGTGGCTTGGCAGGGGGCCGAGGAAGCAATCAGCCCCAGCATTTT. It codes for CASSGLAGGRGSNQPQHF.

The rearrangement uses TRBV20-1 and TRBJ1-3; TRBD1 is a possible D gene (5 bases). Germline CDR1 and CDR2: DFQATT and SNEGSKA (reference sequence). CDR3 length: 14 amino acids. Between the trimmed V and J ends, which lost 3 bases and 4 bases, there was a span of 13 bases. This CDR3 is CSASPGISGNTIYF. The CDR3 nucleotides read TGCAGTGCTAGCCCAGGGATTTCGGGAAACACCATATATTTT.

This clonotype came up many times. This chain uses TRBV28 with TRBJ2-7; TRBD2 aligns across 10 bases. Trimming removed 8 bases from V and 1 base from J; junction bases left unmatched: 5. This CDR3 contains 14 residues. Germline V gene sequence: CDR1 MDHEN, CDR2 SYDVKM. CDR3 bases: TGTGCCAGCGTCGGACTAGCGGTTTCCTACGAGCAGTACTTC. This encodes CASVGLAVSYEQYF.

This clonotype appeared many times. The genes are TRBV20-1 and TRBJ2-1; D tentatively fits TRBD1 or TRBD2 (5 bases each). CDR3 length equals 13 residues. V gave up 5 bases and J gave up 10 bases, with 18 bases separating them. In germline, CDR1 is DFQATT, CDR2 SNEGSKA (reference sequence). CDR3 bases: TGCAGTGCTGGGACGGGGAGCGTCGGGGAGCAGTTCTTC. Protein product: CSAGTGSVGEQFF.

This clonotype was recorded many times. V and J are TRBV6-1 and TRBJ1-5; no reliable D call. The CDR3 contains 13 residues. CDR1 and CDR2 from the germline V gene are MNHNS and SASEGT. V was pared by 3 bases and J by 4 bases, with 7 bases between. CDR3 protein: CASSDAGNQPQHF. In DNA form, the CDR3 reads TGTGCCAGCAGTGACGCAGGAAATCAGCCCCAGCATTTT.

The sample holds a few counts of this clonotype. The J gene is TRBJ1-2, the V gene TRBV19, with 7 bases aligning to TRBD1. The V gene's germline CDR1 is LNHDA and CDR2 SQIVND (reference sequence). V lost 2 bases to trimming and J lost 3 bases; unmatched junction nucleotides: 0. The CDR3 spans 13 residues. CDR3 in DNA: TGTGCCAGTAGTATACAGGGGGACTATGGCTACACCTTC. Translated: CASSIQGDYGYTF. The full variable domain, with the rest looked up from reference TRBV19 and TRBJ1-2, is DGGITQSPKYLFRKEGQNVTLSCEQNLNHDAMYWYRQDPGQGLRLIYYSQIVNDFQKGDIAEGYSVSREKKESFPLTVTSAQKNPTAFYLCASSIQGDYGYTFGSGTRLTVV.